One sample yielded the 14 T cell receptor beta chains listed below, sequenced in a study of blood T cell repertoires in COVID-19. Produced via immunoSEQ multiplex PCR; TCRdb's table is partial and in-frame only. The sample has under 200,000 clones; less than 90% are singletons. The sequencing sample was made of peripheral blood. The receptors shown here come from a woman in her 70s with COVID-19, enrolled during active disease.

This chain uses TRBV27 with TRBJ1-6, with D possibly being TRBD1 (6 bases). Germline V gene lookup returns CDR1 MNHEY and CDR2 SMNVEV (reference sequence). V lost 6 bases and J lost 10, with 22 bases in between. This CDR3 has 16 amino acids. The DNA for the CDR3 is TGTGCCAGCAGCCCGACAGGACTTCACCTACTCTCACCCCTCCACTTT. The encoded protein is CASSPTGLHLLSPLHF.

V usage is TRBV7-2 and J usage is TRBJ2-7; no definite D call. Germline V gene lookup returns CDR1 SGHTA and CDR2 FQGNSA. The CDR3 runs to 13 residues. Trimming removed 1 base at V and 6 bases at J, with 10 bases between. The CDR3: CASSLGSLPEQYF. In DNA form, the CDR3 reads TGTGCCAGCAGCTTAGGTAGTCTCCCCGAGCAGTACTTC.

The CDR3 nucleotides read TGTGCCAGCAGCGTCGGGTGGAGCTTTAACTATGGCTACACCTTC. The encoded protein is CASSVGWSFNYGYTF. The V and J genes are TRBV14 and TRBJ1-2; D is ambiguous. Per germline, CDR1 SGHDN and CDR2 FVKESK. Trimming pared 5 bases from V and 1 base from J, leaving 14 bases between. The CDR3 runs 15 residues. Based on the CDR3 plus reference TRBV14 and TRBJ1-2, the full variable domain is EAGVTQFPSHSVIEKGQTVTLRCDPISGHDNLYWYRRVMGKEIKFLLHFVKESKQDESGMPNNRFLAERTGGTYSTLKVQPAELEDSGVYFCASSVGWSFNYGYTFGSGTRLTVV.

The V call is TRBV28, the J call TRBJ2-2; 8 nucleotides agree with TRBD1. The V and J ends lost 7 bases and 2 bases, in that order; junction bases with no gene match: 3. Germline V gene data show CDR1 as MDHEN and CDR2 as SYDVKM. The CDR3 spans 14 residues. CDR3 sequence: CASIGQGNTGELFF. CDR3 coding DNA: TGTGCCAGCATTGGACAGGGAAACACCGGGGAGCTGTTTTTT.

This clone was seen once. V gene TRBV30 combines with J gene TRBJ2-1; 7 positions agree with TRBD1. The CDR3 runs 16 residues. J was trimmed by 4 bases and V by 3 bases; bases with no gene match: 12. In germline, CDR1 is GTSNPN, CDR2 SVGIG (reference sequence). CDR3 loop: CAWRADRVRQYNEQFF. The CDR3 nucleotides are TGTGCCTGGAGGGCCGACAGGGTTCGACAATACAATGAGCAGTTCTTC.

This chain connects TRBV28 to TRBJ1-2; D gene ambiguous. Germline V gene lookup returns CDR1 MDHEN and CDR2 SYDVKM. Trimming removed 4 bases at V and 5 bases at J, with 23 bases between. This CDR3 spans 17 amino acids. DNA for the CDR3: TGTGCCAGCAGTTCAGTTCGGGGAAACGGTCCGGGGTATGGCTACACCTTC. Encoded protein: CASSSVRGNGPGYGYTF.

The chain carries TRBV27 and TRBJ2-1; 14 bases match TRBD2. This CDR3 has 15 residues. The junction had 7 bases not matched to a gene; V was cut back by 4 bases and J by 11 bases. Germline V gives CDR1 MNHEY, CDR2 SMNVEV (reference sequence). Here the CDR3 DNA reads TGTGCCAGCAGTTCCGGACTAGCGGGAGGACCCCAGCAGTTCTTC. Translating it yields CASSSGLAGGPQQFF.

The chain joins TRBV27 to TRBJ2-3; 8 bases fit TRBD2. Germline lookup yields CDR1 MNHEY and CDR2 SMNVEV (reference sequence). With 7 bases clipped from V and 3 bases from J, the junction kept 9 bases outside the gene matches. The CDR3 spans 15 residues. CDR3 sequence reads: CASTHGGARTDTQYF. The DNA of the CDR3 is TGTGCCAGCACTCACGGGGGGGCCCGGACAGATACGCAGTATTTT.

CDR3 nucleotide sequence: TGTGCCAGTAGTAGACATAATTCCTACGAGCAGTACTTC. It codes for CASSRHNSYEQYF. The chain links TRBV19 to TRBJ2-7; no clear D. Trimming took off 4 bases at V and 1 base at J, with 8 bases between the two ends. Germline CDR1 LNHDA, CDR2 SQIVND (reference sequence). The CDR3 totals 13 residues. The full variable domain, with the rest looked up from reference TRBV19 and TRBJ2-7, is DGGITQSPKYLFRKEGQNVTLSCEQNLNHDAMYWYRQDPGQGLRLIYYSQIVNDFQKGDIAEGYSVSREKKESFPLTVTSAQKNPTAFYLCASSRHNSYEQYFGPGTRLTVT.

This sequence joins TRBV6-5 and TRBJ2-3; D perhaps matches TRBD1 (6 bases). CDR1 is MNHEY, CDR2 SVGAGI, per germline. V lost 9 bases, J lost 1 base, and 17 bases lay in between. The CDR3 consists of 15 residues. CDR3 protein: CASRRWNRGTDTQYF. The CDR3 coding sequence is TGTGCCAGTCGGCGGTGGAACAGGGGCACAGATACGCAGTATTTT.

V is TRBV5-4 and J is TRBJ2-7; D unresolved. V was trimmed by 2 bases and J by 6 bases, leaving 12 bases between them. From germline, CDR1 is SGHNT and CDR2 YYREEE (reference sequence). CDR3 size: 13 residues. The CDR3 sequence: CASSFGNSLEQYF. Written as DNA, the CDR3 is TGTGCCAGCAGCTTCGGTAACTCCCTCGAGCAGTACTTC. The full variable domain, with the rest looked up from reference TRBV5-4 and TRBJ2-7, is ETGVTQSPTHLIKTRGQQVTLRCSSQSGHNTVSWYQQALGQGPQFIFQYYREEENGRGNFPPRFSGLQFPNYSSELNVNALELDDSALYLCASSFGNSLEQYFGPGTRLTVT.

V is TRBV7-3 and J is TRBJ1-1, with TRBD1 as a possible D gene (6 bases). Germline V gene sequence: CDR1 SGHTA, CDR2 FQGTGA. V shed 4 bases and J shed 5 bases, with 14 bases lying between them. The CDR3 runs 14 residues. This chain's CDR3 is CASSSQGRGTEAFF. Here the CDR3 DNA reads TGTGCCAGCAGCTCCCAGGGGAGGGGTACTGAAGCTTTCTTT.

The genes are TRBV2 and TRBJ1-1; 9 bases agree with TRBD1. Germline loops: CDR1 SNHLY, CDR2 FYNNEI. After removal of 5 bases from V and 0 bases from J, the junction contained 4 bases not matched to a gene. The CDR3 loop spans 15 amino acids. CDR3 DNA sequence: TGTGCCAGCAGTAAGGGACAGGGAATGAACACTGAAGCTTTCTTT. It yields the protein CASSKGQGMNTEAFF.

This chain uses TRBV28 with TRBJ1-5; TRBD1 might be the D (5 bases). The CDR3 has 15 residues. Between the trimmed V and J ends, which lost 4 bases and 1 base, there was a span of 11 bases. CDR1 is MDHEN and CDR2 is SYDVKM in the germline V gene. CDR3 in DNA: TGTGCCAGCAGTTACAATCGGGGGAGCAATCAGCCCCAGCATTTT. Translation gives CASSYNRGSNQPQHF.